The 8 T cell receptor beta chains listed next were all sequenced from one sample in a study of CD4+ T cells in melanoma. Libraries were prepared by immunoSEQ multiplex PCR; TCRdb keeps only in-frame clonotypes and omits some of them. The sample holds some 120,000 clones, 92% seen once. Sequences were obtained from peripheral blood. Source of these receptors: a human donor with melanoma.

This chain links TRBV4-3 with TRBJ2-7, with 7 bases lining up with TRBD2. The CDR3 totals 15 residues. The germline CDR1 and CDR2 sequences are LGHNA and YSLEER. J lost 0 bases, V lost 5 bases, and 7 bases had no gene match. This chain's CDR3 is CASSRDYLSSYEQYF. CDR3 coding DNA: TGCGCCAGCAGCAGGGACTACCTGAGCTCCTACGAGCAGTACTTC.

CDR3 DNA sequence: TGTGCCAGCTCACCATCCGGTGAAGAGACCCAGTACTTC. Its protein is CASSPSGEETQYF. The rearrangement uses TRBV18 and TRBJ2-5; D gene uncertain. The ends were cut back, 2 bases at V and 3 bases at J, with 7 bases in the middle. This CDR3 contains 13 residues. From germline, CDR1 is KGHSH and CDR2 LQKENI.

This rearrangement joins TRBV4-1 to TRBJ2-3; TRBD2 matches at 9 bases. The length of the CDR3 is 15 residues. Germline values: CDR1 MGHRA, CDR2 YSYEKL. The junction had 8 bases not matched to a gene; V was cut back by 9 bases and J by 1 base. CDR3 region: CASSVAGARTDTQYF. Written as DNA, the CDR3 is TGCGCCAGTTCAGTAGCGGGAGCTCGCACAGATACGCAGTATTTT.

The rearrangement links TRBV6-1 to TRBJ2-5; 7 nucleotides line up with TRBD1. V lost 0 bases to trimming and J lost 3 bases; unmatched junction nucleotides: 4. The CDR3 is made up of 15 amino acids. CDR1 MNHNS and CDR2 SASEGT come from the germline V gene. CDR3 sequence reads: CASSEASGGKETQYF. CDR3 DNA sequence: TGTGCCAGCAGTGAAGCTTCAGGGGGAAAAGAGACCCAGTACTTC.

This clone was found once. The CDR3 DNA reads TGTGCCAGTAGTATAGCGGGGTGGGAGACCCAGTACTTC. It encodes CASSIAGWETQYF. The V and J genes are TRBV19 and TRBJ2-5; D may be TRBD2 (5 bases). Germline V lookup: CDR1 LNHDA, CDR2 SQIVND (reference sequence). The CDR3 covers 13 residues. Trimming took 1 base from V and 5 from J, leaving 8 bases between them.

For the CDR3, the DNA is TGTGCCAGTAGTATAGATTCGACTACCTCCTACGAGCAGTACTTC. Residues: CASSIDSTTSYEQYF. The V gene is TRBV19, the J gene TRBJ2-7; perhaps TRBD2 as D (5 bases). Germline V gene sequence: CDR1 LNHDA, CDR2 SQIVND (reference sequence). V lost 0 bases, J lost 0 bases, and 9 bases lay in between. The length of the CDR3 is 15 residues.

The chain has TRBV13 and TRBJ1-2; 7 positions match TRBD1. The J segment lost 7 bases and the V segment lost 3 bases, leaving 5 bases of the junction unmatched. Germline loops: CDR1 PRHDT, CDR2 FYEKMQ (reference sequence). The CDR3 is 13 residues long. CDR3 amino acids: CASSLGRGIGYTF. The CDR3 nucleotides read TGTGCCAGCAGCTTGGGCAGGGGGATTGGCTACACCTTC. Full variable domain (outside the CDR3, taken from reference TRBV13 and TRBJ1-2): AAGVIQSPRHLIKEKRETATLKCYPIPRHDTVYWYQQGPGQDPQFLISFYEKMQSDKGSIPDRFSAQQFSDYHSELNMSSLELGDSALYFCASSLGRGIGYTFGSGTRLTVV.

The gene calls are TRBV30 and TRBJ2-7; no firm D call. Trimming cost V 0 bases and J 2 bases, with 8 bases left between them. The length of the CDR3 is 13 residues. Germline V CDR1 and CDR2: GTSNPN, SVGIG (reference sequence). The CDR3 is CAWSVSVTYEQYF. The CDR3 DNA is TGTGCCTGGAGTGTTTCAGTCACCTACGAGCAGTACTTC.